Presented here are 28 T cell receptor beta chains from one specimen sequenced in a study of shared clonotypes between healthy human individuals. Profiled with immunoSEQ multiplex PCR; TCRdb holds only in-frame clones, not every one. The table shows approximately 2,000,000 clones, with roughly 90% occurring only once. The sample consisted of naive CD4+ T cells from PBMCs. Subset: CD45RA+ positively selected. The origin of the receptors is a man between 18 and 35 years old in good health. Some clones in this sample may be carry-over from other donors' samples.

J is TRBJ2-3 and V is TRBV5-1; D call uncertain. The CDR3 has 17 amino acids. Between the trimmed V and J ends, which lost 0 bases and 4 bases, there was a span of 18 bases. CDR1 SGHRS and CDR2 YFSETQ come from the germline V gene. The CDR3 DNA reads TGCGCCAGCAGCTTGGCCGCGGCAGCCATCGTCTCAGATACGCAGTATTTT. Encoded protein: CASSLAAAAIVSDTQYF.

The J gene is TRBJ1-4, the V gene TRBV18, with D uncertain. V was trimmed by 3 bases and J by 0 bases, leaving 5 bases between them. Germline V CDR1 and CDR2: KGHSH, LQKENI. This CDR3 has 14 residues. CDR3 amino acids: CASSPFATNEKLFF. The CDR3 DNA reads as TGTGCCAGCTCACCCTTCGCAACTAATGAAAAACTGTTTTTT.

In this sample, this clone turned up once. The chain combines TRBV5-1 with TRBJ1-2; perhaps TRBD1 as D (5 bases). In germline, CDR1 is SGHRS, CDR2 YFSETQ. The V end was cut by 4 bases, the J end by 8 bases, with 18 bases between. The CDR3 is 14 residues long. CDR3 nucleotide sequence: TGCGCCAGCAGCGAACCAGGGTACGGAGGGGGCTACACCTTC. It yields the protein CASSEPGYGGGYTF.

CDR3 coding DNA: TGTGCCAGCGGGCTCGGACAGCCCTACAATGAGCAGTTCTTC. Translating it yields CASGLGQPYNEQFF. The genes are TRBV6-5 and TRBJ2-1; D may be TRBD1 (6 bases). Trimming left V 8 bases short and J 2 bases short, with 13 bases between. CDR1 MNHEY and CDR2 SVGAGI come from the germline V gene. CDR3 length equals 14 residues.

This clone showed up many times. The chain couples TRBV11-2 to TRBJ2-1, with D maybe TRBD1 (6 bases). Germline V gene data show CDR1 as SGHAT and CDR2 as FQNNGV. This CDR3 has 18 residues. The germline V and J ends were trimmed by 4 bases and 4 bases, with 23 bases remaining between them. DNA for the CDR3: TGTGCCAGCAGCTCAACAGGGTTCGGGGACGATTCATACAATGAGCAGTTCTTC. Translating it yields CASSSTGFGDDSYNEQFF.

The CDR3 sequence is CASSLSDRGRGDGYTF. CDR3 coding DNA: TGTGCCAGCAGTTTGTCTGACAGGGGTAGAGGTGATGGCTACACCTTC. V gene TRBV27 combines with J gene TRBJ1-2, with 8 bases lining up with TRBD1. V was pared by 3 bases and J by 6 bases, with 12 bases of the junction left unmatched. The germline V gene has CDR1 MNHEY and CDR2 SMNVEV (reference sequence). The CDR3 contains 16 residues.

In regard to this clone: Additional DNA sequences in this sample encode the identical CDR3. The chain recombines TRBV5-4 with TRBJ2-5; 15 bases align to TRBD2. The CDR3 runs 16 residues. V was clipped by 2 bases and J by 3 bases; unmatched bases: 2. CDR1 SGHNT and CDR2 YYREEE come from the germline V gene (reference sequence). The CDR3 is CASSLGLAGGEETQYF. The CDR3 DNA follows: TGTGCCAGCAGCTTAGGACTAGCGGGAGGGGAAGAGACCCAGTACTTC.

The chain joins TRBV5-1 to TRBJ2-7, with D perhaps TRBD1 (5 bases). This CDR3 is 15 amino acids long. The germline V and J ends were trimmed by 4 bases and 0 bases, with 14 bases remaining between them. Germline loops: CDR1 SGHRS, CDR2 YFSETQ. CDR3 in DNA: TGCGCCAGCAGCCCGCGACAGCAAGCCTCCTACGAGCAGTACTTC. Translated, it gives CASSPRQQASYEQYF.

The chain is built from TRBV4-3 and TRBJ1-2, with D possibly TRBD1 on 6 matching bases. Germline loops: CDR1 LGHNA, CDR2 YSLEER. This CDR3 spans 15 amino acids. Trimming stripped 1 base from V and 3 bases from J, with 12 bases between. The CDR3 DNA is TGCGCCAGCAGCCAAGTCCCGGGGGCAGACTATGGCTACACCTTC. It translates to CASSQVPGADYGYTF.

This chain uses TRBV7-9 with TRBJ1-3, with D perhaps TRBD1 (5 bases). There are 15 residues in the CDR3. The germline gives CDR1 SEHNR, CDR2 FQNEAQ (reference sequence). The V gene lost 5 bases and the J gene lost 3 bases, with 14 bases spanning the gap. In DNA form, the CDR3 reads TGTGCCAGCAGCCCACTTGGGGGTCTTGGAAACACCATATATTTT. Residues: CASSPLGGLGNTIYF.

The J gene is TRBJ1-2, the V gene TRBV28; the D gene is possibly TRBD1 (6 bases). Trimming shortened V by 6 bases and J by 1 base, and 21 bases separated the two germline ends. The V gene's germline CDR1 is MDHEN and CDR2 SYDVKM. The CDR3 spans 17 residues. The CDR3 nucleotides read TGTGCCAGCAGCCTTGCGGGTATAGGGGGAGGTAACTATGGCTACACCTTC. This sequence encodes CASSLAGIGGGNYGYTF.

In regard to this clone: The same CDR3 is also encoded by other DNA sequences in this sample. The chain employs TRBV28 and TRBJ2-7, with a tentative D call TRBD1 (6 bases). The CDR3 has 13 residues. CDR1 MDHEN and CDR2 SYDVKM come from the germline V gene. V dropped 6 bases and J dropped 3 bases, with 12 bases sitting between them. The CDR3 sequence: CASSPTGYYEQYF. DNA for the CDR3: TGTGCCAGCAGCCCCACAGGGTACTACGAGCAGTACTTC.

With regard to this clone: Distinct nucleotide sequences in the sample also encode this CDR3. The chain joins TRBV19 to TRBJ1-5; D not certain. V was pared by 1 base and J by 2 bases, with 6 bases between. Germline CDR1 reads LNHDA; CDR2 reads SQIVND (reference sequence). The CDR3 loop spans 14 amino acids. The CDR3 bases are TGTGCCAGTAGTATAGGGGGTCGCAATCAGCCCCAGCATTTT. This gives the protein CASSIGGRNQPQHF. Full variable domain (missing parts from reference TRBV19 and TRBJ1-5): DGGITQSPKYLFRKEGQNVTLSCEQNLNHDAMYWYRQDPGQGLRLIYYSQIVNDFQKGDIAEGYSVSREKKESFPLTVTSAQKNPTAFYLCASSIGGRNQPQHFGDGTRLSIL.

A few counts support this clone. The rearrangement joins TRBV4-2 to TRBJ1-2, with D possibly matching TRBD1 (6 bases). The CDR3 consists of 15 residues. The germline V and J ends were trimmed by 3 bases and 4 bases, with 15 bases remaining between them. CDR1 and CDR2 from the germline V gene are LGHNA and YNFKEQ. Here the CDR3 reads CASSHEQGVSYGYTF. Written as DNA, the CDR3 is TGTGCCAGCAGCCACGAACAGGGTGTTAGCTATGGCTACACCTTC.

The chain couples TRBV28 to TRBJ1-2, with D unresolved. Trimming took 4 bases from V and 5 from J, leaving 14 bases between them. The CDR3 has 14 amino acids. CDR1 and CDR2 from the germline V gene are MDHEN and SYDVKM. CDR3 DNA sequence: TGTGCCAGCAGTTCCCCCGACAAGGAGTATGGCTACACCTTC. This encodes CASSSPDKEYGYTF.

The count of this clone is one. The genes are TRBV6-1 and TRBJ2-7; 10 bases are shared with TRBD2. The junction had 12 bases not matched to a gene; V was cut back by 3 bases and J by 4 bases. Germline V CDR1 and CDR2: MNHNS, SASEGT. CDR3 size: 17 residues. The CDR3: CASSDPRSSGREYEQYF. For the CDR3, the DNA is TGTGCCAGCAGTGACCCTAGATCTAGCGGGAGAGAATACGAGCAGTACTTC.

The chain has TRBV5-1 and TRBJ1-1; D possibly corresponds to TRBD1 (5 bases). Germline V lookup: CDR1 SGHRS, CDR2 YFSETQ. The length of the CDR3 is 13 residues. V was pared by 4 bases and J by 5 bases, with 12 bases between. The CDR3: CASSGGAGTEAFF. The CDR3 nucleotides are TGCGCCAGCAGCGGAGGGGCAGGTACTGAAGCTTTCTTT.

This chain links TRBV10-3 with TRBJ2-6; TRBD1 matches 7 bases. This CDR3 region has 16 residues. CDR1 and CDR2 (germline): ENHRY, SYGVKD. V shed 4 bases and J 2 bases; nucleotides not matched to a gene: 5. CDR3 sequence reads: CAISVYRGAGANVLTF. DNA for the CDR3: TGTGCCATCAGTGTATACAGGGGCGCTGGGGCCAACGTCCTGACTTTC.

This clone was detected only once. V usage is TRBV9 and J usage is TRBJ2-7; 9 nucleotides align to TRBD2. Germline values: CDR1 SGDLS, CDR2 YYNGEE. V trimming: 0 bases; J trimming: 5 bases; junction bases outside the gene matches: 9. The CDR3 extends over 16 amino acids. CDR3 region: CASSVGGGGRANEQYF. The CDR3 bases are TGTGCCAGCAGCGTAGGGGGTGGCGGGAGGGCCAACGAGCAGTACTTC.

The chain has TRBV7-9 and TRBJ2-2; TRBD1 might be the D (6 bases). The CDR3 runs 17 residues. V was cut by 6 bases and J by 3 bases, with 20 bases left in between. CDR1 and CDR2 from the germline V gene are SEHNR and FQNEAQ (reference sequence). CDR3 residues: CASSLPRGIGDTGELFF. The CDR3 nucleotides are TGTGCCAGCAGTCTACCCAGGGGAATCGGGGACACCGGGGAGCTGTTTTTT. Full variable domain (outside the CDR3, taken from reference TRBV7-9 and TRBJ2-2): DTGVSQNPRHKITKRGQNVTFRCDPISEHNRLYWYRQTLGQGPEFLTYFQNEAQLEKSRLLSDRFSAERPKGSFSTLEIQRTEQGDSAMYLCASSLPRGIGDTGELFFGEGSRLTVL.

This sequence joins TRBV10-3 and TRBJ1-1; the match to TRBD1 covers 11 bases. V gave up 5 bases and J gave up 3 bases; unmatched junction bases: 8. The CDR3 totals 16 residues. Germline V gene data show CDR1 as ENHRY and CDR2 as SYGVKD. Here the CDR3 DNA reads TGTGCCATCAGTCCGGGGGACAGGGGGAGGGACACTGAAGCTTTCTTT. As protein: CAISPGDRGRDTEAFF.

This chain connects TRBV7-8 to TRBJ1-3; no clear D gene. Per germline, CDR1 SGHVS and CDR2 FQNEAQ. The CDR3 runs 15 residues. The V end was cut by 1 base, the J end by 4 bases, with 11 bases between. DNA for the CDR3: TGTGCCAGCAGCTTAGTTGAGACCACCGGAAACACCATATATTTT. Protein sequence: CASSLVETTGNTIYF.

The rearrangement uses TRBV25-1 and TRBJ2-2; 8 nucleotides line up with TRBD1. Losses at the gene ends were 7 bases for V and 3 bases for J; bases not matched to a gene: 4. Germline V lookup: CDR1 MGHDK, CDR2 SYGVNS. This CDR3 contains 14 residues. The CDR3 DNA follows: TGTGCCAGCAAGTTACAGGGGGACACCGGGGAGCTGTTTTTT. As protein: CASKLQGDTGELFF.

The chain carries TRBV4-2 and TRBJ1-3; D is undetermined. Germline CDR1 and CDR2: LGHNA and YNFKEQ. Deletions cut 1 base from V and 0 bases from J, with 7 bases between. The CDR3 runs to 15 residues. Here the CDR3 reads CASSQGKGSGNTIYF. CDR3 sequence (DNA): TGTGCCAGCAGCCAAGGAAAAGGCTCTGGAAACACCATATATTTT.

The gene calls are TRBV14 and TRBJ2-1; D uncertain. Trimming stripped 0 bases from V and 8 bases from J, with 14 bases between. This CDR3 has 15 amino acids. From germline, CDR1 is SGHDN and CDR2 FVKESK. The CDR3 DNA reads TGTGCCAGCAGCCAAGAGGCACATCTATGGGATGAGCAGTTCTTC. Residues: CASSQEAHLWDEQFF.

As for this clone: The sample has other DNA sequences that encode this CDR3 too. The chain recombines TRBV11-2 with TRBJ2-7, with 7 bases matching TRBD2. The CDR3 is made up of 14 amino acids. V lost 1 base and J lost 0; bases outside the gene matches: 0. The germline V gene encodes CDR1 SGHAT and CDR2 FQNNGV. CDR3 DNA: TGTGCCAGCAGCTTAGCGGGGGGCTCCTACGAGCAGTACTTC. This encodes CASSLAGGSYEQYF.

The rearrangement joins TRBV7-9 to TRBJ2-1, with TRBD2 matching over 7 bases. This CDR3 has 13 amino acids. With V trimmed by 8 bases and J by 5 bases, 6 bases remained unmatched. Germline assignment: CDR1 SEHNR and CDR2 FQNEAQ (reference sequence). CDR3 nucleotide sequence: TGTGCCAGCGGGCGGGAGCAGAACAATGAGCAGTTCTTC. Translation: CASGREQNNEQFF.

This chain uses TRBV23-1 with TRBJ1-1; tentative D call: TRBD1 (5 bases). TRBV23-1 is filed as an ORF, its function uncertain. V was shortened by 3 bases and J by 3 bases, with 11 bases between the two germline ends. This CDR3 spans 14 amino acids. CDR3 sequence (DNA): TGCGCCAGCAGTCAGGACCTGGGGGACACTGAAGCTTTCTTT. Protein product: CASSQDLGDTEAFF.